The entry below gives a single T cell receptor (beta chain) sequence along with its context. Its binding antigen is unknown. Base qualities are not recorded, but no much larger clone differs from it by a single base. This record comes from a study of T-cell reconstitution after alpha-beta-depleted transplantation in children listed by TCRdb under 2016. Broadly, across the study: T-cell immune reconstitution after TCRalphabeta/CD19-depleted allogeneic hematopoietic cell transplantation in children was quantitatively tracked in the study by means of TCR repertoire profiling.

V is cut by 7 bases and J by 6 bases, and the space between the germline ends is 15 bases. Reading from cysteine to phenylalanine, the CDR3 counts 14 amino acids. Here the CDR3 DNA is all that survives: 42 bases in frame from base 1. The germline V gene gives CDR1 as SNHLY and CDR2 as FYNNEI. The treatment or condition label for this specimen denotes: allogeneic hematopoietic cell transplantation with graft depleted of TCRalphabeta T cells and CD19 B cells. The children who served as transplant recipients had been given grafts of TCRalphabeta/CD19-depleted allogeneic hematopoietic cells. The paper as a whole reports these results and caveats: Hyperexpanded clone frequencies declined over subsequent months; after one year, T-cell counts and TCRbeta diversity were mostly attributed to newly produced T cells. The high TCRbeta diversity at day 60 in some patients was ascribed to recipient T cells and intrathymic progenitors that had survived conditioning. About two months after transplant, the apparently early recovery of alphabetaT-cell counts reportedly depended on just several hundred clones that had expanded rapidly and came from non-depleted graft cells.

Library preparation employed PCR. TCRdb shows the sequencer as Illumina HiSeq 2500. Molecular barcoding was employed in the preparation of TCR libraries, with unique molecular identifiers being used to normalize TCRbeta repertoire quantification. TCRdb ran its own pipeline on the public reads, namely fastp trimming at Q25 and MiXCR clone calling, and kept in-frame beta chains. CDR3 protein sequences are deduplicated, and each keeps its most common genes and DNA. This sample holds about 210,000 distinct CDR3 sequences; roughly 15% were observed only once. The ten largest clones take up about 39% of the sample.

Sample: PBMCs, mostly from graft donor cells, taken 360 days after TCRalphabeta/CD19-depleted stem cell transplant. This chain joins TRBV2 to TRBJ2-2; no D gene can be assigned with confidence. This TCR derives from a male patient under 10 years old who had a stem cell transplant for acute lymphoblastic leukemia, so the T cells may come from the graft donor. The CDR3 here reads CASIEVFAPGELFF. The DNA sequence reads TGTGCCAGCATAGAAGTTTTCGCCCCCGGGGAGCTGTTTTTT. With all but the CDR3 taken from the reference TRBV2 and TRBJ2-2 genes, the full variable domain is: EPEVTQTPSHQVTQMGQEVILRCVPISNHLYFYWYRQILGQKVEFLVSFYNNEISEKSEIFDDQFSVERPDGSNFTLKIRSTKLEDSAMYFCASIEVFAPGELFFGEGSRLTVL.